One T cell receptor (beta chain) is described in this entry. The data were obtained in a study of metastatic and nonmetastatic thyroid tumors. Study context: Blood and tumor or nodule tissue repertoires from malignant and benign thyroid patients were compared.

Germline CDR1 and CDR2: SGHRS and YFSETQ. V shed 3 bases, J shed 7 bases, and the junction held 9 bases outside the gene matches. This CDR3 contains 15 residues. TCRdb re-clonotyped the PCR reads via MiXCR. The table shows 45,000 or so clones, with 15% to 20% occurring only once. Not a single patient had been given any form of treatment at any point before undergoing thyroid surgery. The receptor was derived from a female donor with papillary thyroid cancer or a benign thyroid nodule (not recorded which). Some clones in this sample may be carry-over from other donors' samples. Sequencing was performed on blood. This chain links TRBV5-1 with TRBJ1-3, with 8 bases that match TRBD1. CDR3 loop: CASSSQGAFYNTIYF. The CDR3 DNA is TGCGCCAGCAGCTCGCAGGGGGCGTTTTATAACACCATATATTTT. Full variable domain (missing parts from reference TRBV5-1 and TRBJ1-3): KAGVTQTPRYLIKTRGQQVTLSCSPISGHRSVSWYQQTPGQGLQFLFEYFSETQRNKGNFPGRFSGRQFSNSRSEMNVSTLELGDSALYLCASSSQGAFYNTIYFGEGSWLTVV.